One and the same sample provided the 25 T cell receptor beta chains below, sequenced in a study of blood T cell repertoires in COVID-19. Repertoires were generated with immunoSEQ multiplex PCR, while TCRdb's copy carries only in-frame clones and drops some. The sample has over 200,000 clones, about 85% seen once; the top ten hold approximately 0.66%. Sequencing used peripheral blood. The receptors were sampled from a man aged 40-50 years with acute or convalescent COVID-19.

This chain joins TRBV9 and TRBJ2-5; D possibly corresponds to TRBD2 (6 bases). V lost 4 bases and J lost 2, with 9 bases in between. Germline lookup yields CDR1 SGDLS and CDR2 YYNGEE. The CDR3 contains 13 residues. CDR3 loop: CASSLGGQETQYF. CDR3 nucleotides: TGTGCCAGCAGCCTCGGGGGTCAAGAGACCCAGTACTTC.

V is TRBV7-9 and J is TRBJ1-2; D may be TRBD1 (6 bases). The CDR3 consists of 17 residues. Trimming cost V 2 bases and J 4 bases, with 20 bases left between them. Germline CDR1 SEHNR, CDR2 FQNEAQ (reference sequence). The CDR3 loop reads CASSLPKNREWGYGYTF. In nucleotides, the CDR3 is TGTGCCAGCAGCTTACCCAAGAACAGGGAATGGGGCTATGGCTACACCTTC. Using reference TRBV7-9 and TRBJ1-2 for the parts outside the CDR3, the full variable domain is DTGVSQNPRHKITKRGQNVTFRCDPISEHNRLYWYRQTLGQGPEFLTYFQNEAQLEKSRLLSDRFSAERPKGSFSTLEIQRTEQGDSAMYLCASSLPKNREWGYGYTFGSGTRLTVV.

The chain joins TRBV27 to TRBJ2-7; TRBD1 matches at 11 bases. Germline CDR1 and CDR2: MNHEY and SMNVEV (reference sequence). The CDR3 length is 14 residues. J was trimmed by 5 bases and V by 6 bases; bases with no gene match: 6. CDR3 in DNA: TGTGCCAGCAGAAAAGGACAGGGGGCCAACGAGCAGTACTTC. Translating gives CASRKGQGANEQYF.

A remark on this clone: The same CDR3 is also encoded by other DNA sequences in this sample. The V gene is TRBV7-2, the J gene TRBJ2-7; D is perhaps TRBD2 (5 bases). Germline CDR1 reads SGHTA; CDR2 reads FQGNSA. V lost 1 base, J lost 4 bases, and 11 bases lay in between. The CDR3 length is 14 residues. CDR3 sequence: CASSLGSPGYEQYF. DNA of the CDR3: TGTGCCAGCAGCTTAGGGTCCCCGGGGTACGAGCAGTACTTC.

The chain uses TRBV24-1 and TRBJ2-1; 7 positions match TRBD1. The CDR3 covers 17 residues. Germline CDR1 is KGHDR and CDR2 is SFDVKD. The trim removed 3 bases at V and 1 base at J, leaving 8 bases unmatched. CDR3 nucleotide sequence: TGTGCCACCAGTGATGACAGGGTCACTAGGTCCTACAATGAGCAGTTCTTC. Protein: CATSDDRVTRSYNEQFF.

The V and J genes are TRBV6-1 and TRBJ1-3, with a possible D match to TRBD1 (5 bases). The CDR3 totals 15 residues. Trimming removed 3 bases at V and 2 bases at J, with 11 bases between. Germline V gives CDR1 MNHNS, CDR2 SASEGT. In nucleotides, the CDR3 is TGTGCCAGCAGTGATCAAGGGGTGGCTGGAAACACCATATATTTT. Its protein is CASSDQGVAGNTIYF.

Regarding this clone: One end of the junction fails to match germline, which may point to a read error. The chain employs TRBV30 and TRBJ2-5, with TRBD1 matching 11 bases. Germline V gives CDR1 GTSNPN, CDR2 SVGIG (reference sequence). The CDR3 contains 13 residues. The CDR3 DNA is TGTGCCTGGAGTCCCCAAGGACAGGGGGCGAGGGACTTC. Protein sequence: CAWSPQGQGARDF.

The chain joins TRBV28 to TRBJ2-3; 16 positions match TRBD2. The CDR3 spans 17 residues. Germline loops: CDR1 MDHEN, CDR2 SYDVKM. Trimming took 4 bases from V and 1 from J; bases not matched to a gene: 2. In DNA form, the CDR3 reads TGTGCCAGCAGTTCGGGACTAGCGGGAGGGCGCACAGATACGCAGTATTTT. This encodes CASSSGLAGGRTDTQYF.

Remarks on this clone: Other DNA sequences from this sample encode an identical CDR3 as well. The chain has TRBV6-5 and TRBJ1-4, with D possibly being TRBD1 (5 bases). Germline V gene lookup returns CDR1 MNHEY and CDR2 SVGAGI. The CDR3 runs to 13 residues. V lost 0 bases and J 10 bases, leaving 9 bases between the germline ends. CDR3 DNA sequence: TGTGCCAGCAGTTACTCGACGGGGGGAAAACTGTTTTTT. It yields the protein CASSYSTGGKLFF.

The CDR3 region has the DNA TGTGCCAGCAGTTTGGAGCCCCCCGGGACAGATACGCAGTATTTT. Its protein product is CASSLEPPGTDTQYF. The chain links TRBV27 to TRBJ2-3; D unclear. Trimming shortened V by 3 bases and J by 3 bases, and 13 bases separated the two germline ends. Germline CDR1 and CDR2: MNHEY and SMNVEV (reference sequence). This CDR3 region has 15 residues.

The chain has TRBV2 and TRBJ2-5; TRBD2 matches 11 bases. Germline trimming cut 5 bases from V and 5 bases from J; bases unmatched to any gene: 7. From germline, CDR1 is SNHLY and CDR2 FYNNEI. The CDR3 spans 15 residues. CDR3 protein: CASSQLRLAGETQYF. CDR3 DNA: TGTGCCAGCAGTCAACTTCGACTAGCGGGGGAGACCCAGTACTTC.

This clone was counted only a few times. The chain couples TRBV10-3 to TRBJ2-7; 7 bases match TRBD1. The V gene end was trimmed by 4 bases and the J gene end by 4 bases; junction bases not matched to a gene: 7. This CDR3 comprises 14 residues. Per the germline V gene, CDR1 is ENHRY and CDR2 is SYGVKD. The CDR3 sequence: CAISAQQGKYEQYF. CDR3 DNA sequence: TGTGCCATCAGTGCCCAACAGGGGAAGTACGAGCAGTACTTC.

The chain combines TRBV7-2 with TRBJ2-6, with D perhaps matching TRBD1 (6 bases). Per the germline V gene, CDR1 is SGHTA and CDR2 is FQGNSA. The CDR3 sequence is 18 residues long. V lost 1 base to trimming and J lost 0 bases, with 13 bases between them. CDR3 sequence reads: CASSLVGAHNSGANVLTF. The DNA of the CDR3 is TGTGCCAGCAGCTTAGTGGGGGCTCACAACTCTGGGGCCAACGTCCTGACTTTC.

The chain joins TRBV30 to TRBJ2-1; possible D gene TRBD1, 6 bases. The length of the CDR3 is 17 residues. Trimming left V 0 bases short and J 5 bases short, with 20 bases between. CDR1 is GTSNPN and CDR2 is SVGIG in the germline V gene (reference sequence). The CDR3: CAWSVYLGQGRNNEQFF. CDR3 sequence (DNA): TGTGCCTGGAGTGTATATCTAGGGCAGGGGCGAAACAATGAGCAGTTCTTC.

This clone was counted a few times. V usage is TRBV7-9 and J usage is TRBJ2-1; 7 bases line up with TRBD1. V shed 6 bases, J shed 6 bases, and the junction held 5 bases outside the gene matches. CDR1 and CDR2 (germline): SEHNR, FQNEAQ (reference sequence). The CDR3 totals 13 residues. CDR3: CASRPTGANEQFF. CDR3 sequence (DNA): TGTGCCAGCAGGCCTACAGGGGCCAATGAGCAGTTCTTC.

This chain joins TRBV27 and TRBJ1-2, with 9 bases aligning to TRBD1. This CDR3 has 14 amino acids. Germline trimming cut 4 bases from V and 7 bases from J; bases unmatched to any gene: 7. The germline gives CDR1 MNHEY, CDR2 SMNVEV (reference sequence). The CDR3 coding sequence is TGTGCCAGCAGTTCCACCGGGACAGGGTCTGGCTACACCTTC. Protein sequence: CASSSTGTGSGYTF.

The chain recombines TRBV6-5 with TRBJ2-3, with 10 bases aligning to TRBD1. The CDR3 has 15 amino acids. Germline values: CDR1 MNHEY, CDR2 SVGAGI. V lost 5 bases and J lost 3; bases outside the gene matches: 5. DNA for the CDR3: TGTGCCAGCAGTCTGGGACAGGGGTGGACAGATACGCAGTATTTT. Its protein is CASSLGQGWTDTQYF.

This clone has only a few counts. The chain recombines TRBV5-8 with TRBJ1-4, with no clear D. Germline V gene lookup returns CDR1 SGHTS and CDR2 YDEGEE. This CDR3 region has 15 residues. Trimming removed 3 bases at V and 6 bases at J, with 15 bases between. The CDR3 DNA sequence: TGTGCCAGCAGCTCATCGACGGGAAGCTATGAAAAACTGTTTTTT. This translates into CASSSSTGSYEKLFF.

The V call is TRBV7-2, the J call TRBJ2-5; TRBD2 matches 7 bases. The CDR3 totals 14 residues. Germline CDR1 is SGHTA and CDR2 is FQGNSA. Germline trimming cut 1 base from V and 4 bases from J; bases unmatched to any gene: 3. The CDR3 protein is CASSLGGGVETQYF. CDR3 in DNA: TGTGCCAGCAGCTTAGGGGGGGGAGTAGAGACCCAGTACTTC.

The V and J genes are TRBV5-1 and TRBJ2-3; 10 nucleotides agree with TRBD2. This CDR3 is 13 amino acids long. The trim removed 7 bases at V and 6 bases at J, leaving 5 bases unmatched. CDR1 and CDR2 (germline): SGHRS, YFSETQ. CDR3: CASASGGVDTQYF. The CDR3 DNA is TGCGCCAGCGCTAGCGGGGGTGTGGATACGCAGTATTTT.

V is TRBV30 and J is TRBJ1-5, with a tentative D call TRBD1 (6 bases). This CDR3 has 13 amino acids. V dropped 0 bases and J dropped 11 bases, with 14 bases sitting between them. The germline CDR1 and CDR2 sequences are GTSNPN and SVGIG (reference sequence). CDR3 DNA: TGTGCCTGGAGTGTACAGGGTGGGTGGGCCCAGCATTTT. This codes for CAWSVQGGWAQHF.

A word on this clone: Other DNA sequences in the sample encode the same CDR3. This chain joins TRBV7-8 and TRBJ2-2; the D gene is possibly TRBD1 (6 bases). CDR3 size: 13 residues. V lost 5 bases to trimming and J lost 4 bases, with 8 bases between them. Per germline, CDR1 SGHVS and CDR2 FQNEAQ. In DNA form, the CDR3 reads TGTGCCAGCAGCCAACAGGGCACCGGGGAGCTGTTTTTT. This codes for CASSQQGTGELFF.

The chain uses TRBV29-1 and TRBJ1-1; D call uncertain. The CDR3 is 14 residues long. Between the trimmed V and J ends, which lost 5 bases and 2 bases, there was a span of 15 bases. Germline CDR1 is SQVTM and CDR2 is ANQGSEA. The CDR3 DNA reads TGCAGCGTTAGGGAGGCTCGGACCAACACTGAAGCTTTCTTT. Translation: CSVREARTNTEAFF. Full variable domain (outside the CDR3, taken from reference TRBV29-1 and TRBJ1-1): SAVISQKPSRDICQRGTSLTIQCQVDSQVTMMFWYRQQPGQSLTLIATANQGSEATYESGFVIDKFPISRPNLTFSTLTVSNMSPEDSSIYLCSVREARTNTEAFFGQGTRLTVV.

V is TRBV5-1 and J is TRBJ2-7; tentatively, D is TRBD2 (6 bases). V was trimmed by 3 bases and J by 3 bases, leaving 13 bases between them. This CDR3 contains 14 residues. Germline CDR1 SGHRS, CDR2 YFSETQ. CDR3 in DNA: TGCGCCAGCAGCTATTCAGGGAGGAGCTACGAGCAGTACTTC. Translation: CASSYSGRSYEQYF. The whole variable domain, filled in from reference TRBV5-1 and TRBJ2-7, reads KAGVTQTPRYLIKTRGQQVTLSCSPISGHRSVSWYQQTPGQGLQFLFEYFSETQRNKGNFPGRFSGRQFSNSRSEMNVSTLELGDSALYLCASSYSGRSYEQYFGPGTRLTVT.

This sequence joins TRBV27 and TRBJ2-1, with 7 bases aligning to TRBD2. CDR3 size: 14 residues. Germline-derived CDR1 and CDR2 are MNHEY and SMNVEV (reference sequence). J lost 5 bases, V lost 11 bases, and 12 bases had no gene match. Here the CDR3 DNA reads TGTGCCTCGACGGGGGGAGCAGGCCACAATGAGCAGTTCTTC. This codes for CASTGGAGHNEQFF.